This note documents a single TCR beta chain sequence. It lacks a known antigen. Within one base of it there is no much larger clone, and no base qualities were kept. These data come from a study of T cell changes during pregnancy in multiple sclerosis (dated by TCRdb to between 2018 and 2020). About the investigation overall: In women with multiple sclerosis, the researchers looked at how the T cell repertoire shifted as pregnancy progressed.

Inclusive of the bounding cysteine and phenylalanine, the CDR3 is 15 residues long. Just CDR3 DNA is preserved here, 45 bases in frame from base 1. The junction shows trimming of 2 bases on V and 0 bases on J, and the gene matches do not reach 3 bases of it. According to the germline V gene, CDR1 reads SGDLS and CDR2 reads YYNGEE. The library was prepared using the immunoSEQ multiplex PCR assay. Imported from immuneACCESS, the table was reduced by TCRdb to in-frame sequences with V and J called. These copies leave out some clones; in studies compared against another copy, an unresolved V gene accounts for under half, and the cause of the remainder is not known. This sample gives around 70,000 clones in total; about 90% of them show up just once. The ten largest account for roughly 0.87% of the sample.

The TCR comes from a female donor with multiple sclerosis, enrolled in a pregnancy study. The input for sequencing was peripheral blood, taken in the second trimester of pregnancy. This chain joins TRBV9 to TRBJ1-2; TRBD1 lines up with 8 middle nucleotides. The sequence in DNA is TGTGCCAGCAGCGTTGGACAGGGAGCTAACTATGGCTACACCTTC. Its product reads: CASSVGQGANYGYTF.